The source of this TCR beta chain is a study of CD8 T cells in Susac syndrome. With random hexamers, about 0.45 to 1 ug RNA was reverse transcribed. The method of amplification for TCR beta CDR3 was immunoSEQ multiplex PCR, covering 54 Vbeta and 13 Jbeta. TCRdb recomputed calls from the immunoSEQ multiplex PCR reads with MiXCR, one row per CDR3 protein. Of roughly 200,000 distinct CDR3 sequences in the sample, about 95% are singletons; the top ten hold about 0.1%. In blood CD8+ and CD4+ T cells, TCR beta underwent sequencing. Matched for age and sex, the controls were healthy donors. It was negative isolation that provided the CD8+ and CD4+ T cells, whereas TEMRA cells were enriched by FACS. CDR1 is MDHEN, CDR2 SYDVKM, per germline. CDR3 length: 12 residues. Deletions cut 2 bases from V and 14 bases from J, with 12 bases between.

This chain joins TRBV28 and TRBJ1-4; D gene ambiguous. This TCR was sampled from a human donor in good health. Sequenced material: CD4+ T cells from PBMCs. CDR3 in amino acids: CASSLGQTNLFF. CDR3 DNA: TGTGCCAGCAGTTTAGGGCAGACCAATCTGTTTTTT.